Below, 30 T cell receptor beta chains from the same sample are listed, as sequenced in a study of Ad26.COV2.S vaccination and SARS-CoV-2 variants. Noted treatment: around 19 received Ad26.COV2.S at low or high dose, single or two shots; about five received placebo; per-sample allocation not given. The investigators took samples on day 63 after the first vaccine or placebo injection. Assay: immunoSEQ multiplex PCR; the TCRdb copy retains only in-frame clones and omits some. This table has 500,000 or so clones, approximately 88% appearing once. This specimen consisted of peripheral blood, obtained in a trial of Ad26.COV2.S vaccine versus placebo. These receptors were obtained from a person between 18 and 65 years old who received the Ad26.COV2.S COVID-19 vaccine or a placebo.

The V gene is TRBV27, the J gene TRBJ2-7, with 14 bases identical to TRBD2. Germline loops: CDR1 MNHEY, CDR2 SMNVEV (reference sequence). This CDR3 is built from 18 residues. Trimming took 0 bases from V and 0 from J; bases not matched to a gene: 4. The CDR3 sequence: CASSLSGLAGGYSYEQYF. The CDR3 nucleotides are TGTGCCAGCAGTTTATCTGGACTAGCGGGAGGCTACTCCTACGAGCAGTACTTC.

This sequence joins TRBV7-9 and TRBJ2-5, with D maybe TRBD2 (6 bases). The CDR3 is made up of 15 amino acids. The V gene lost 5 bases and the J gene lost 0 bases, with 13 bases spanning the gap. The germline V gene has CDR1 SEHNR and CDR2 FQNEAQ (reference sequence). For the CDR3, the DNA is TGTGCCAGCAGCCCGTCGGGGGAGTACCAAGAGACCCAGTACTTC. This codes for CASSPSGEYQETQYF.

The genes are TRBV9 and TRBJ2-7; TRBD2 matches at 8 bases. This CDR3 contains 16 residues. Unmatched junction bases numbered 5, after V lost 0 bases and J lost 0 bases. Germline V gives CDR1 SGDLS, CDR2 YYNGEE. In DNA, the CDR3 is TGTGCCAGCAGCGTAGGGGCGGGGGGTTACTCCTACGAGCAGTACTTC. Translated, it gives CASSVGAGGYSYEQYF.

CDR3 in DNA: TGTGCCAGCAGCGTAGGGTACGGACAGGGAAGACTGAACACTGAAGCTTTCTTT. This sequence encodes CASSVGYGQGRLNTEAFF. The chain combines TRBV9 with TRBJ1-1, with 8 bases fitting TRBD1. CDR3 length: 18 residues. Unmatched junction bases numbered 10, after V lost 0 bases and J lost 0 bases. The germline CDR1 and CDR2 sequences are SGDLS and YYNGEE.

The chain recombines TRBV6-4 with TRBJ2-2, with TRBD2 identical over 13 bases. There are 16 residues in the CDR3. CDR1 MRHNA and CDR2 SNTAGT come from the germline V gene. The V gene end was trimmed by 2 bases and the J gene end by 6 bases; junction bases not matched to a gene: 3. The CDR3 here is CASSDATSGRSGELFF. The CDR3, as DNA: TGTGCCAGCAGTGACGCGACTAGCGGGAGGTCCGGGGAGCTGTTTTTT.

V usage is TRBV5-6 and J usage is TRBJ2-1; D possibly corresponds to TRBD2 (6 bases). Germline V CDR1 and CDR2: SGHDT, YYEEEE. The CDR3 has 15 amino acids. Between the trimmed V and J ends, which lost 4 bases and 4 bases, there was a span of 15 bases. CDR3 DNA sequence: TGTGCCAGCAGCCTCGGGGGTGGACTATACAATGAGCAGTTCTTC. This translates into CASSLGGGLYNEQFF. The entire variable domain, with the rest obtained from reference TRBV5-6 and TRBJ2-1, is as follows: DAGVTQSPTHLIKTRGQQVTLRCSPKSGHDTVSWYQQALGQGPQFIFQYYEEEERQRGNFPDRFSGHQFPNYSSELNVNALLLGDSALYLCASSLGGGLYNEQFFGPGTRLTVL.

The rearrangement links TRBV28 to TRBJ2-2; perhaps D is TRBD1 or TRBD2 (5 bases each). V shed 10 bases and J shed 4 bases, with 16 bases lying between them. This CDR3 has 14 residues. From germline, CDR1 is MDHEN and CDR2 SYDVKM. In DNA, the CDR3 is TGTGCCACCCGGTCCCAGGGAGTCACCGGGGAGCTGTTTTTT. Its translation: CATRSQGVTGELFF.

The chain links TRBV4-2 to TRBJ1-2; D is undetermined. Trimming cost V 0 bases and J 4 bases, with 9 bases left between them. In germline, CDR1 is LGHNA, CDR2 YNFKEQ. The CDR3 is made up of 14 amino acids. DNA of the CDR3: TGTGCCAGCAGCCAAGATATAGGATTCTATGGCTACACCTTC. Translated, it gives CASSQDIGFYGYTF.

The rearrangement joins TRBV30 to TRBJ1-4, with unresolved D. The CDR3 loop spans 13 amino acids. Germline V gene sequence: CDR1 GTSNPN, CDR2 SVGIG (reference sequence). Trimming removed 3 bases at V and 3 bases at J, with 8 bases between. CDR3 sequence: CAWSSGSNEKLFF. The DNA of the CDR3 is TGTGCCTGGAGCTCCGGGTCTAATGAAAAACTGTTTTTT.

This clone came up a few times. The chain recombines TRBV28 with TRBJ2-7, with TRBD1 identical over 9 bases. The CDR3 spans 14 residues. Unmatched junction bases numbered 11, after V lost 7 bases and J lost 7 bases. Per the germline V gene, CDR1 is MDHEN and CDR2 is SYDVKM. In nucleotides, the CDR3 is TGTGCCAGCACTGGGGACAGGGAAACTCGAGAGCAGTACTTC. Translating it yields CASTGDRETREQYF.

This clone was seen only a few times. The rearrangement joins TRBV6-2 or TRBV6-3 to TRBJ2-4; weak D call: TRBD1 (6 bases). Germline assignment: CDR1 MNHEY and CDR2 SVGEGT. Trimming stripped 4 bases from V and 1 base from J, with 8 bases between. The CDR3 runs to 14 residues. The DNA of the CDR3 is TGTGCCAGCAGTTCAGGGGCGGCCAAAAACATTCAGTACTTC. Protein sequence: CASSSGAAKNIQYF.

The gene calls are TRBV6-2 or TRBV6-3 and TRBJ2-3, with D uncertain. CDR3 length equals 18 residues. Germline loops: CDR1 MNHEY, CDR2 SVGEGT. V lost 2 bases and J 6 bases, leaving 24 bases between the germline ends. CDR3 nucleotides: TGTGCCAGCAGTTACAGAAAGGGAACAGTATCAGCTCGTGATACGCAGTATTTT. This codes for CASSYRKGTVSARDTQYF.

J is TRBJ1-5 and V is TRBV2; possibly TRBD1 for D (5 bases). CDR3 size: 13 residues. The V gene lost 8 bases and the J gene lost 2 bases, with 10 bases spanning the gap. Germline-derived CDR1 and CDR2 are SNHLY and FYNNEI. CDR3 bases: TGTGCCAGCCAGACAGTGGGCAATCAGCCCCAGCATTTT. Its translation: CASQTVGNQPQHF.

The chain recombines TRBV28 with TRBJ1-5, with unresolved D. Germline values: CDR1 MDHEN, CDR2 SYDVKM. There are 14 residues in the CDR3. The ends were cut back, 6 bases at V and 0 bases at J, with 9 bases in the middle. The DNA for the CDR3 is TGTGCCAGCAGCCGCCCGATTAGCAATCAGCCCCAGCATTTT. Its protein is CASSRPISNQPQHF.

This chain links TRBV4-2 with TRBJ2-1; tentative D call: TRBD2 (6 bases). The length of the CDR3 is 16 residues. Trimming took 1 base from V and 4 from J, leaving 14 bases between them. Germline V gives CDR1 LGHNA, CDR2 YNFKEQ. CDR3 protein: CASSQGVGRRYNEQFF. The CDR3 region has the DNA TGTGCCAGCAGCCAAGGGGTCGGGAGAAGGTACAATGAGCAGTTCTTC.

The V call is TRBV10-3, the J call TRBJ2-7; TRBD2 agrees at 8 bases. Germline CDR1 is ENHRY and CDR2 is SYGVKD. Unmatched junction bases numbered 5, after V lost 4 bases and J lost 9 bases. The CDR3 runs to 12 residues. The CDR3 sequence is CAISGIREGQYF. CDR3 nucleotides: TGTGCCATCAGTGGGATCCGGGAGGGGCAGTACTTC.

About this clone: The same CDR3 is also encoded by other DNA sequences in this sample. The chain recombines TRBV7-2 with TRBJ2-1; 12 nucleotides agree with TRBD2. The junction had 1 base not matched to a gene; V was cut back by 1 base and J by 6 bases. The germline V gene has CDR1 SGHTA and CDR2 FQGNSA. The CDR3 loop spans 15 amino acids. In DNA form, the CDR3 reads TGTGCCAGCAGCTTAGAGGGACTAGCGGGCAATGAGCAGTTCTTC. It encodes CASSLEGLAGNEQFF.

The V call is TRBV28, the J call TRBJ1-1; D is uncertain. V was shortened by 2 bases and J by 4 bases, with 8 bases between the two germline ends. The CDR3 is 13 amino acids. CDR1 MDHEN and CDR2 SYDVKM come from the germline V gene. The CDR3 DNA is TGTGCCAGCAGTTTACGGTCAGGCACTGAAGCTTTCTTT. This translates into CASSLRSGTEAFF.

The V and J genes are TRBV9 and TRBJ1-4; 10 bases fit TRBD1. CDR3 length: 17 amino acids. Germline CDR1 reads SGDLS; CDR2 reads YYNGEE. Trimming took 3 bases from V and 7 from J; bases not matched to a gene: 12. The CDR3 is CASSDSRQGAVGEKLFF. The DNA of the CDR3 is TGTGCCAGCAGCGACTCCCGACAGGGGGCAGTGGGTGAAAAACTGTTTTTT.

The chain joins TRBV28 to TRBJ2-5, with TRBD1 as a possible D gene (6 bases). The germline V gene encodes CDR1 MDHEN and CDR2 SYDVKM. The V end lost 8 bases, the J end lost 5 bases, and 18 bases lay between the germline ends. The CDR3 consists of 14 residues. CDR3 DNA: TGTGCCAGCCATCCTGCAGGGGTCGGGGAGACCCAGTACTTC. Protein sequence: CASHPAGVGETQYF. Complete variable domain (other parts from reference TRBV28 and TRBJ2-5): DVKVTQSSRYLVKRTGEKVFLECVQDMDHENMFWYRQDPGLGLRLIYFSYDVKMKEKGDIPEGYSVSREKKERFSLILESASTNQTSMYLCASHPAGVGETQYFGPGTRLLVL.

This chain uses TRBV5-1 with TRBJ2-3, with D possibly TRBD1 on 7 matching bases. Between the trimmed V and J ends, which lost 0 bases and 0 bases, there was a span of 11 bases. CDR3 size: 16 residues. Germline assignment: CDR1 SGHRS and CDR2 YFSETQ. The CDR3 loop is CASSLAGGQSTDTQYF. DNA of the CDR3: TGCGCCAGCAGCTTGGCCGGGGGACAGAGCACAGATACGCAGTATTTT.

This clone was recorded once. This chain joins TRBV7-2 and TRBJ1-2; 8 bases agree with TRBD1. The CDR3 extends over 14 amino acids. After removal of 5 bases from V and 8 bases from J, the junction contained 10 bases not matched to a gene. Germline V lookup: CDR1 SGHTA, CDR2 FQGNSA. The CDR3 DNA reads TGTGCCAGCAGCCCATCGCAGGGGGCATGGGGCTACACCTTC. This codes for CASSPSQGAWGYTF.

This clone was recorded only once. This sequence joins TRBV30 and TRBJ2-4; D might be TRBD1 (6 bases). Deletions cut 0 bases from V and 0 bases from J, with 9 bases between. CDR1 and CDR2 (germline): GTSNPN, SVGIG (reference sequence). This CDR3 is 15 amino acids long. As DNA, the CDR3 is TGTGCCTGGAGTGTACAGGGCTTAGCCAAAAACATTCAGTACTTC. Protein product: CAWSVQGLAKNIQYF.

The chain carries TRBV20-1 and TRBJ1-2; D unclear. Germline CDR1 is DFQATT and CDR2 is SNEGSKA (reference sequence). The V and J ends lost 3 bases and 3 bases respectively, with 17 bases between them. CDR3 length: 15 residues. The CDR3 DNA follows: TGCAGTGCTAGTTATCCGGACTCGTATCACTATGGCTACACCTTC. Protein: CSASYPDSYHYGYTF.

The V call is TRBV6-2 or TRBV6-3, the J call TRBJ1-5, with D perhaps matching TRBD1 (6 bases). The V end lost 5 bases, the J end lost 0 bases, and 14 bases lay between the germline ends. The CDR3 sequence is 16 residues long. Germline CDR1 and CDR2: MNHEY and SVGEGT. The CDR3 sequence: CASSTRDNYSNQPQHF. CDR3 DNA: TGTGCCAGCAGTACCCGGGACAACTATAGCAATCAGCCCCAGCATTTT.

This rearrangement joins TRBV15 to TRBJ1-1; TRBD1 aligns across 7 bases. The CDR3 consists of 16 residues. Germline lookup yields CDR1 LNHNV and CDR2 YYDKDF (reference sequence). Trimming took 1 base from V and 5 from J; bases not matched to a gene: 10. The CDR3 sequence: CATSRVVGQGGTEAFF. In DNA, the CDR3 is TGTGCCACCAGCAGAGTAGTGGGGCAGGGGGGAACTGAAGCTTTCTTT. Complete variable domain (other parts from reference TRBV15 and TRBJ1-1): DAMVIQNPRYQVTQFGKPVTLSCSQTLNHNVMYWYQQKSSQAPKLLFHYYDKDFNNEADTPDNFQSRRPNTSFCFLDIRSPGLGDTAMYLCATSRVVGQGGTEAFFGQGTRLTVV.

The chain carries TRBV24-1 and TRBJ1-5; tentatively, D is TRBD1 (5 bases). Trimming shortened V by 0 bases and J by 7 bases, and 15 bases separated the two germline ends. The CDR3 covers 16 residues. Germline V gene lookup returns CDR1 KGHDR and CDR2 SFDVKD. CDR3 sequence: CATSDLPRWGLQPQHF. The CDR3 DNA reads TGTGCCACCAGTGATTTGCCCCGATGGGGGTTACAGCCCCAGCATTTT.

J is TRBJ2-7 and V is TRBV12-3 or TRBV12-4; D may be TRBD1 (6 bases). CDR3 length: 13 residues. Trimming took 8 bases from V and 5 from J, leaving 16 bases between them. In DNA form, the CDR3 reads TGTGCCAGCTCAGGACAGTTGACCGACGAGCAGTACTTC. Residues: CASSGQLTDEQYF.

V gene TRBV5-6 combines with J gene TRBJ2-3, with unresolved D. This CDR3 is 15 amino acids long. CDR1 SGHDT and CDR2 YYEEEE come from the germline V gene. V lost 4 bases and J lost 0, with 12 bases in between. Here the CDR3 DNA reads TGTGCCAGCAGCACCTTGTTGGCTAGCACAGATACGCAGTATTTT. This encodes CASSTLLASTDTQYF.

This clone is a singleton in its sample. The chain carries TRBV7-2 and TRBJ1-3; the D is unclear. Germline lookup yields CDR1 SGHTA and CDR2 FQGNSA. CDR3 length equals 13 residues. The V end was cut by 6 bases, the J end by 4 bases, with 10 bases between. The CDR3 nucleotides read TGTGCCAGCAGGGCTTCTGCGGGAAACACCATATATTTT. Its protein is CASRASAGNTIYF.